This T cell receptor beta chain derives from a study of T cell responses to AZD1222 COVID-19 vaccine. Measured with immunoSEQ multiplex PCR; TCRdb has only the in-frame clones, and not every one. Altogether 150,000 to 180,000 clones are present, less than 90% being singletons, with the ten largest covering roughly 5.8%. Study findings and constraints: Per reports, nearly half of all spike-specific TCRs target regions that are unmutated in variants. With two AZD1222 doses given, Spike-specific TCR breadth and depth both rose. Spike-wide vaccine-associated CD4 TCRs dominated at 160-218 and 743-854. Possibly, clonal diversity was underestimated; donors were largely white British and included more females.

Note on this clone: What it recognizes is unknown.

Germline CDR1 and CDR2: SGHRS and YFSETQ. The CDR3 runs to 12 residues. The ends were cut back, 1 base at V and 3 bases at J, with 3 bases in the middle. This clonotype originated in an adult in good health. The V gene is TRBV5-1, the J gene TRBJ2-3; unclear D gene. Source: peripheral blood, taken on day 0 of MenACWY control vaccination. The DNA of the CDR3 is TGCGCCAGCAGCTTGACGACAGATACGCAGTATTTT. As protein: CASSLTTDTQYF.